What follows are 10 T cell receptor beta chains derived from one specimen sequenced in a study of blood T cell repertoires in COVID-19. Generated by immunoSEQ multiplex PCR, the TCRdb table keeps only in-frame clones and is missing some. Altogether about 140,000 clones are present, about 83% being singletons, with the ten largest covering roughly 1.5%. The sample was peripheral blood. The receptors shown here come from a human donor in a cohort sampled during active COVID-19.

The rearrangement uses TRBV5-1 and TRBJ2-1, with TRBD2 matching 8 bases. The germline V gene has CDR1 SGHRS and CDR2 YFSETQ. V lost 2 bases to trimming and J lost 9 bases; unmatched junction nucleotides: 7. The CDR3 has 14 residues. The CDR3 spells CASSLTGGPTEQFF. CDR3 bases: TGCGCCAGCAGCTTAACGGGAGGGCCTACTGAGCAGTTCTTC.

CDR3 loop: CASSAPLAAGLNTQYF. Here the CDR3 DNA reads TGTGCCAGCAGCGCCCCACTAGCGGCTGGGCTCAATACGCAGTATTTT. The V and J genes are TRBV7-2 and TRBJ2-3; 8 bases are a match to TRBD2. V lost 5 bases, J lost 7 bases, and 14 bases stayed unmatched. CDR3 size: 16 residues. Germline V gene data show CDR1 as SGHTA and CDR2 as FQGNSA.

The V gene is TRBV7-6, the J gene TRBJ1-1; weak D call: TRBD1 (5 bases). CDR1 is SGHVS, CDR2 FNYEAQ, per germline. This CDR3 has 14 amino acids. V was clipped by 5 bases and J by 7 bases, with 17 bases between them. The CDR3 loop is CASSQTQGRSEAFF. As DNA, the CDR3 is TGTGCCAGCAGCCAAACTCAGGGTAGGAGTGAAGCTTTCTTT. Full variable domain (remainder filled in from reference TRBV7-6 and TRBJ1-1): GAGVSQSPRYKVTKRGQDVALRCDPISGHVSLYWYRQALGQGPEFLTYFNYEAQQDKSGLPNDRFSAERPEGSISTLTIQRTEQRDSAMYRCASSQTQGRSEAFFGQGTRLTVV.

The chain couples TRBV28 to TRBJ2-5, with D uncertain. CDR3 length equals 13 residues. The V and J ends lost 6 bases and 1 base respectively, with 9 bases between them. Germline V lookup: CDR1 MDHEN, CDR2 SYDVKM. CDR3 in amino acids: CASRLPGQETQYF. CDR3 sequence (DNA): TGTGCCAGCAGGCTTCCCGGCCAAGAGACCCAGTACTTC.

The genes are TRBV28 and TRBJ2-5; maybe TRBD2 (5 bases). CDR1 and CDR2 from the germline V gene are MDHEN and SYDVKM. This CDR3 spans 14 amino acids. Deletions cut 5 bases from V and 7 bases from J, with 17 bases between. The CDR3 region is CASSETGPRGTQYF. The CDR3 DNA reads as TGTGCCAGCAGTGAAACCGGGCCCCGGGGGACCCAGTACTTC.

V gene TRBV5-5 combines with J gene TRBJ1-1, with D perhaps matching TRBD1 (5 bases). This CDR3 comprises 11 residues. Germline V gene data show CDR1 as SGHKS and CDR2 as YYEKEE (reference sequence). V was pared by 3 bases and J by 11 bases, with 11 bases between. CDR3: CASSSFGAAFF. The CDR3 nucleotides are TGTGCCAGCAGCTCATTTGGGGCCGCTTTCTTT.

The rearrangement links TRBV4-2 to TRBJ2-5, with 8 positions matching TRBD2. Germline CDR1 and CDR2: LGHNA and YNFKEQ. Germline trimming cut 1 base from V and 0 bases from J; bases unmatched to any gene: 7. This CDR3 contains 17 residues. CDR3 sequence reads: CASSQVAASGHQETQYF. The CDR3 coding sequence is TGTGCCAGCAGCCAAGTGGCGGCTAGCGGGCACCAAGAGACCCAGTACTTC.

The chain joins TRBV5-1 to TRBJ2-5; 13 nucleotides match TRBD2. This CDR3 is 16 amino acids long. V lost 4 bases, J lost 4 bases, and 7 bases stayed unmatched. Germline V CDR1 and CDR2: SGHRS, YFSETQ. For the CDR3, the DNA is TGCGCCAGCAGCGCACTAGCGGGAGGGCCCGGAGAGACCCAGTACTTC. Its protein is CASSALAGGPGETQYF.

CDR3 in amino acids: CASSPIQLRDRGPNTEAFF. For the CDR3, the DNA is TGTGCCAGCAGCCCTATTCAATTGCGGGACAGGGGGCCGAACACTGAAGCTTTCTTT. The gene calls are TRBV11-2 and TRBJ1-1, with 12 bases fitting TRBD1. CDR1 SGHAT and CDR2 FQNNGV come from the germline V gene. J gave up 1 base and V 5 bases, and 14 bases lay outside the gene matches. CDR3 length: 19 residues.

The chain combines TRBV12-3 or TRBV12-4 with TRBJ2-7, with D tentatively TRBD2 (6 bases). Trimming stripped 1 base from V and 5 bases from J, with 9 bases between. CDR3 length: 13 amino acids. The CDR3 sequence: CASSLGRGDEQYF. CDR3 in DNA: TGTGCCAGCAGTTTAGGGCGGGGTGACGAGCAGTACTTC.